This record looks at one TCR beta chain sequence and its context. What this receptor recognizes is not known. Qualities for individual bases were not recorded, and no much larger clone is one base off. Using the deep immunoSEQ assay, TCR CDR3 regions were amplified from genomic DNA by multiplex PCR. For each cell subset, the extracted genomic DNA was distributed evenly across all wells of several immunoSEQ 96-well plates, and each plate served as one replicate. Each replicate PCR for sorted subsets received around 0.2 ug genomic DNA, equal to 28,000 or so T cell genomes. Purified libraries were quantified with a Qubit 3.0 fluorometer, sized on a Bioanalyzer 2100, and re-quantified with the KAPA Library Quantification kit. Every immunoSEQ 96-well plate was sequenced on a dedicated single-read 150-cycle Illumina NextSeq 550 flow cell. In the original analysis: Because only junctional sequences without quality scores were contained in the immunoSEQ output, filtering matching that applied to full-length reads could not be performed. To assign V/J genes and CDR3, sequences were annotated using PyIR, a Python wrapper for IgBLAST v1.9, with IMGT germline references. Reads were removed for weak V/J assignments (E-value above 1e-6), missing CDR3, stop codons, out-of-frame junctions, or ambiguous translated residues. V3J clonotypes were defined by identical inferred V gene, J gene, and CDR3 amino acid sequence. The percentage overlap between two repertoires was calculated by dividing the number of shared unique clonotypes by the size of the smaller repertoire. RTK rarefaction, the Chao1 estimator, and Recon v2.1 estimates of unobserved clonotypes were used to assess repertoire richness. Generation probabilities for all TCRbeta clonotypes obtained by the gDNA method from several donors were computed using OLGA. What TCRdb holds here is the immuneACCESS table cut down to in-frame rearrangements. Part of the clones is not present; checked against another copy, under half of the missing clones reflect an unresolved V gene, and the others are unexplained. Clone size and V and J calls were adopted from that table, with D and trimming inferred from the DNA. The sample table records 1.5 million to 1.9 million clones; 95% to 99% of these occur just once. The ten most abundant clones make up roughly 0.45% of the sample.

Deletion took 8 bases off V and 0 bases off J, with a span of 7 bases between the germline ends. The CDR3 contains 12 residues, cysteine and phenylalanine counted. Just the 36-base CDR3 DNA is kept, in frame starting at base 1. According to the germline V gene, CDR1 reads SNHLY and CDR2 reads FYNNEI. The donors were healthy, HIV-negative adults who had no recently reported acute infections or vaccinations. Every donor was a Caucasian adult living in Nashville, Tennessee, USA. CD4+ T cells were enriched by magnetic negative selection, after which naive cells were positively selected on CD45RA and the negative fraction was taken as the memory subset. Blood was collected by leukapheresis, and PBMCs were isolated by Ficoll-Histopaque density gradient centrifugation and then cryopreserved in liquid nitrogen vapor phase. Analytical flow cytometry was used to check the purity and quantity of each magnetically sorted T cell population. Each sorted fraction had its genomic DNA isolated and then quantified by UV absorbance on a Nanodrop 2000c.

The data belong to a study of shared clonotypes between healthy human individuals (dated by TCRdb to 2018 to 2021). About the investigation overall: A couple of women and a few men aged 18 to 49 years were included in the cohort. The study deeply sequenced blood TCR repertoires of about 5 healthy adults to estimate repertoire size and the extent of clonotype sharing between individuals. For each donor, CD4 naive and CD4 memory were each given three plates, CD8 naive was given two plates, and CD8 memory was given one plate. To increase sequencing depth and limit assay-specific biases, TCR repertoire library preparation and sequencing were carried out by different laboratories using diverse techniques. Per donor, leukapheresis produced somewhere between about 0.85 and 9.5 billion PBMCs.

Paper-wide results and their limitations: Sampling was restricted to blood, and TCR repertoires in tissue are likely to differ from TCR repertoires in blood. Compared with non-shared clonotypes, clonotypes shared by all four sorted-subset donors had higher generation probabilities. Because the study included a small number of donors, the genetic and exposure-history diversity represented was limited. Approximately 5% of naive CD4, roughly 3.5% of naive CD8, approximately 2.2% of memory CD4, and more than 0.35% of memory CD8 clonotypes were shared across a few donors. Naive subsets generally had larger estimated clonotype richness than memory subsets did. Incomplete sequencing was indicated by rarefaction of sorted-subset datasets, despite the large sequencing depth. Pairwise subsampling indicated that sequencing depth was expected to affect the degree of clonotype sharing among donors.

The V and J segments used are TRBV2 and TRBJ1-1; the D gene cannot be named for sure. Sequencing was carried out using naive CD4+ T cells sorted from blood. Taken with the paper, the label for cell subset or site translates to: CD45RA+ positively selected. The receptor was isolated from a man under 40 in good health. The sequence in DNA is TGTGCCAGCTTGGTTTTGAACACTGAAGCTTTCTTT. Its translation is CASLVLNTEAFF.